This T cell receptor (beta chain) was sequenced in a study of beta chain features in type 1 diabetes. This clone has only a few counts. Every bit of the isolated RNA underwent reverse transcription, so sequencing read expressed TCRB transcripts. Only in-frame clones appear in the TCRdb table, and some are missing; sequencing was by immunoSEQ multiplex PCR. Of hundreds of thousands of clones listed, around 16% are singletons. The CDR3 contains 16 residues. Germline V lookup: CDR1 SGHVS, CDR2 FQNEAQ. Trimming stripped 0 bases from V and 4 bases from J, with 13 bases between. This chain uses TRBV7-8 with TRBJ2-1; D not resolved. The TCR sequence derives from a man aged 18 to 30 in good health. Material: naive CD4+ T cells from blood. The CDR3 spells CASSLAWSARYNEQFF. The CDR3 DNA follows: TGTGCCAGCAGCTTAGCGTGGAGCGCTCGATACAATGAGCAGTTCTTC.